Listed below are T cell receptor beta chains from one sample, sequenced in a study of cytomegalovirus exposure and HLA in healthy donors. Sequenced by immunoSEQ multiplex PCR; TCRdb stores in-frame clones only, minus some. The repertoire holds some 85,000 clones, with about 95% as singletons. Sequences were obtained from PBMCs. These receptors were obtained from a young woman in good health and CMV-seronegative. Both conserved end residues are part of each CDR3. D genes are given only for firm matches. Clone size is given for some rows only: seen once, a few or many times, or a class if the clone is expanded.

CDR3 length	V gene	clone size	D gene	J gene	CDR3 DNA	CDR3 protein
14	TRBV19	-	TRBD2	TRBJ2-7	TGTGCCAGTTCCCCGGGGGGAAGTCACTACGAGCAGTACTTC	CASSPGGSHYEQYF
19	TRBV2	-	TRBD2	TRBJ2-2	TGTGCCAGCAGTGTAGGGACTAGCGGGAGGGCATATGGCACCGGGGAGCTGTTTTTT	CASSVGTSGRAYGTGELFF
16	TRBV7-2	-	-	TRBJ2-1	TGTGCCAGCAGCTTAAGCGCGACTGGTCACCACAATGAGCAGTTCTTC	CASSLSATGHHNEQFF
18	TRBV7-9	-	TRBD2	TRBJ2-1	TGTGCCAGCAGCCCCATTAGCGGGACCCAATACTCCTACAATGAGCAGTTCTTC	CASSPISGTQYSYNEQFF
17	TRBV9	-	TRBD2	TRBJ2-1	TGTGCCAGCGCTCTGGGACTAGCGGGAGGGATCCCTCCGGAGCAGTTCTTC	CASALGLAGGIPPEQFF
20	TRBV9	-	TRBD2	TRBJ2-1	TGTGCCAGCAGCGTAGGTGCAACGGGGACTACTCAGAGCTCCTACAATGAGCAGTTCTTC	CASSVGATGTTQSSYNEQFF
16	TRBV2	-	TRBD1	TRBJ1-5	TGTGCCAGCAGTGTAGGGCAGGGAACAGGGGCTCAGCCCCAGCATTTT	CASSVGQGTGAQPQHF
15	TRBV11-2	-	TRBD1	TRBJ2-7	TGTGCCAGCAGCTTAGGGGGGGACAGGGGCCACGAGCAGTACTTC	CASSLGGDRGHEQYF
14	TRBV2	-	-	TRBJ2-5	TGTGCCACCCAGAGGGGGGGTAACCAAGAGACCCAGTACTTC	CATQRGGNQETQYF
14	TRBV6-6	-	-	TRBJ2-7	TGTGCCAGCACCTTAAACCCGAGGACCTACGAGCAGTACTTC	CASTLNPRTYEQYF
11	TRBV20-1	-	-	TRBJ1-1	TGCAGTGCTTCAGGGAACACTGAAGCTTTCTTT	CSASGNTEAFF
16	TRBV7-6	-	-	TRBJ2-3	TGTGCCAGCGGCCTAAATGACAGGCTGAGCACAGATACGCAGTATTTT	CASGLNDRLSTDTQYF
14	TRBV7-9	-	-	TRBJ1-6	TGTGCCAGCAGCTTAGACAGCTATAATTCACCCCTCCACTTT	CASSLDSYNSPLHF
14	TRBV28	-	TRBD1	TRBJ2-7	TGTGCCAGCAGCCCGACAGGGTTCCCCACCGAGCAGTACTTC	CASSPTGFPTEQYF
15	TRBV4-1	-	TRBD1	TRBJ2-7	TGCGCCAGCAGCTGGACAGGGTGGGACTCCTACGAGCAGTACTTC	CASSWTGWDSYEQYF
15	TRBV7-9	-	-	TRBJ2-3	TGTGCCAGCAGCTTATCAGCGGACAGCACAGATACGCAGTATTTT	CASSLSADSTDTQYF
14	TRBV7-9	once	TRBD1	TRBJ1-2	TGTGCCAGCAGCTCGGTGACGACAGGGAGCGGCTACACCTTC	CASSSVTTGSGYTF
15	TRBV6-1	-	TRBD2	TRBJ2-7	TGTGCCAGCAGTGGTCTAGCGGGAGTTTTCTACGAGCAGTACTTC	CASSGLAGVFYEQYF
14	TRBV27	-	TRBD2	TRBJ2-7	TGTGCCAGTTGGGGGCGGGAGGGCTCCTACGAGCAGTACTTC	CASWGREGSYEQYF
16	TRBV5-1	once	TRBD2	TRBJ2-7	TGCGCCAGCAGCAAGAGTTGGACTAGCGACCCCTACGAGCAGTACTTC	CASSKSWTSDPYEQYF
16	TRBV15	-	-	TRBJ1-3	TGTGCCACCAGCAGGGGAGGGGCTCTCTCTGGAAACACCATATATTTT	CATSRGGALSGNTIYF
17	TRBV18	-	TRBD1	TRBJ1-6	TGTGCCAGCTCACCGAACGCCGGACAGGGCAGAAGTTCACCCCTCCACTTT	CASSPNAGQGRSSPLHF
15	TRBV10-3	-	TRBD2	TRBJ2-1	TGTGCCATCAGTTTAGCGGGCTTTACCTACAATGAGCAGTTCTTC	CAISLAGFTYNEQFF
17	TRBV7-9	-	TRBD1	TRBJ2-5	TGTGCCAGCAGCTCTGTCAGGGGGCTTTCCCGGGTGGAGACCCAGTACTTC	CASSSVRGLSRVETQYF
13	TRBV10-3	once	-	TRBJ1-5	TGTGCCATCAGTGGCCCGGGGGTTCAGCCCCAGCATTTT	CAISGPGVQPQHF
14	TRBV6-5	-	-	TRBJ2-2	TGTGCCAGCCGACGGGACACGAACACCGGGGAGCTGTTTTTT	CASRRDTNTGELFF
16	TRBV27	-	TRBD2	TRBJ2-7	TGTGCCAGCGAGTCCTTGACTAGCGGGAGTGGCAGCGAGCAGTACTTC	CASESLTSGSGSEQYF
14	TRBV10-3	-	TRBD2	TRBJ2-3	TGTGCCATCAAAGGGACTAGCGGATCAGATACGCAGTATTTT	CAIKGTSGSDTQYF
16	TRBV19	-	-	TRBJ1-5	TGTGCCAGTAGTATCCCCGGCCCCCAGGGCTATCAGCCCCAGCATTTT	CASSIPGPQGYQPQHF
14	TRBV7-8	-	-	TRBJ1-1	TGTGCCAGCAGCCATGGGGCTACGAACACTGAAGCTTTCTTT	CASSHGATNTEAFF